This T cell receptor (beta chain) was captured by sequencing in a study of HIV-infected children after antiretroviral therapy interruption. By share, this clonotype ranks as medium-sized (0.01 to 0.1%). The treatment: PENTA 11 planned treatment interruption arm or continuous ART arm. Trimming stripped 7 bases from V and 0 bases from J, with 13 bases between. This CDR3 has 15 amino acids. Unique molecular identifiers were included in an RNA-based 3' RACE TCR library. TCRdb reprocessed the 3' RACE reads via MiXCR and lists one record per CDR3 protein. The sample has some 15,000 distinct CDR3 sequences; more than 3% are singletons.

The TCR originated in a child aged 2 to 17 with HIV. The rearrangement links TRBV12-3 or TRBV12-4 to TRBJ1-3; D is perhaps TRBD1 (5 bases). This specimen consisted of CD45RA+ CD4+ T cells from PBMCs, obtained from a donor given antiretroviral therapy, either interrupted or continuous. Subset: naive CD4+ CD45RA+ CD45RO- T cells. The CDR3 loop is CASTLGHRSGNTIYF. The CDR3 DNA sequence: TGTGCCAGCACCCTAGGACACCGCTCTGGAAACACCATATATTTT.